This TCR beta chain was retrieved from a study of CD8+CD57+ T cells in acquired aplastic anemia. Overall study results and limits: Between patients and controls, twenty-nine CD8+ CDR3 sequences were found in common.

On this clonotype itself: As yet, its antigen is unknown.

Germline V gene sequence: CDR1 MRHNA, CDR2 SNTAGT. CDR3 size: 14 residues. Genomic DNA templated the TCR beta VDJ and CDR3 profiling. TCRdb fed the reads into MiXCR, producing one record per CDR3 protein. The sample yields over 200,000 distinct CDR3 sequences, around 63% seen once. Sequencing was performed on sorted CD4+, CD8+, or CD8+CD57+ T cells (not recorded which) from PBMCs. V and J are TRBV6-4 and TRBJ2-7; 10 bases are shared with TRBD2. The J call may be in error: the DNA end matches TRBJ2-1 better. This receptor was identified in a human donor in good health. The CDR3 loop is CASSVSSGRNEQFF. The CDR3 nucleotides are TGTGCCAGCAGTGTGTCTAGCGGGAGAAATGAGCAGTTCTTC.